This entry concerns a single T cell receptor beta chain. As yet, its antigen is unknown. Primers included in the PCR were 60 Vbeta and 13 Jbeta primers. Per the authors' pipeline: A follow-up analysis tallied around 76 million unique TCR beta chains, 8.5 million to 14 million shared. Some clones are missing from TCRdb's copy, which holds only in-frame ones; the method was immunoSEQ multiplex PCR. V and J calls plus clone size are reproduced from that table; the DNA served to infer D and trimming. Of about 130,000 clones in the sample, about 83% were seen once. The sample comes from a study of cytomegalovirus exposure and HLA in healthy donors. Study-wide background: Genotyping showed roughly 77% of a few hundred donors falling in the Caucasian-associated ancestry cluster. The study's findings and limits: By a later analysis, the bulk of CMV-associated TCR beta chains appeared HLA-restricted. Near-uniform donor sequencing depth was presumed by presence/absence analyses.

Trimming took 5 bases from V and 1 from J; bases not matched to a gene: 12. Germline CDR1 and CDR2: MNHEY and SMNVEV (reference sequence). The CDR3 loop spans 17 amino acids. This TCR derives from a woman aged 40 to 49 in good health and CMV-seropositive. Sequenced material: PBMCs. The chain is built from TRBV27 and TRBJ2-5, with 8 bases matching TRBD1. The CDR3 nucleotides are TGTGCCAGCAGTCCAAACCTGCCCGGACAGGGCCAAGAGACCCAGTACTTC. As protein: CASSPNLPGQGQETQYF.